This T cell receptor beta chain was sequenced during a study of cytomegalovirus exposure and HLA in healthy donors. Broader study findings: It was in a later analysis that TCR association rates were seen to vary by HLA locus, highest for DRB1 and lowest for HLA-C. Some V segments, including TRBV6-2 and TRBV6-3, were excluded as indistinguishable. In a later analysis, V- and J-gene trimming of beta chains associated with a DCLRE1C missense variant, replicated independently.

PCR employed 60 Vbeta and 13 Jbeta primers. Repertoires were generated with immunoSEQ multiplex PCR, while TCRdb's copy carries only in-frame clones and drops some. The sample yields 95,000 to 100,000 clones, about 80% seen once. The CDR3 totals 15 residues. The V and J ends lost 4 bases and 6 bases, in that order; junction bases with no gene match: 7. The germline V gene has CDR1 LGHNT and CDR2 FRNRAP. On this clone itself: Its antigen is currently unknown.

The TCR was taken from a man aged 35 to 55 in good health and CMV-seronegative. The sequencing sample was made of PBMCs. The chain has TRBV12-5 and TRBJ1-5; 9 bases agree with TRBD1. The CDR3 region is CASGSDRGGGQPQHF. The CDR3 DNA reads as TGTGCTAGTGGTTCGGACAGGGGAGGCGGTCAGCCCCAGCATTTT.